This TCR beta chain was identified in a study of graft-versus-host responses after intestinal transplantation. Study-wide background: Uniformly, recipients were administered anti-thymocyte globulin induction with subsequent tacrolimus and steroids for around three years. Study-wide results and limits: Across patients carrying graft-donor T cell macrochimerism, allografts held high graft-versus-host to host-versus-graft clonal ratios.

Irradiated, violet-dye-labeled stimulators (around 200,000) were plated alongside around 200,000 CFSE-labeled responders. A sort after the reaction isolated proliferating CFSE-low CD3+CD4+ and CD3+CD8+ responders. Measured with immunoSEQ multiplex PCR; TCRdb has only the in-frame clones, and not every one. The sample lists approximately 15,000 clones, more than 25% occurring once. Deletions cut 3 bases from V and 7 bases from J, with 12 bases between. Germline values: CDR1 MNHEY, CDR2 SMNVEV (reference sequence). The CDR3 is made up of 14 amino acids. The sequence derives from a human patient who received an intestinal transplant. The source was alloreactive CD8+ T cells from a mixed lymphocyte reaction culture, collected before intestinal transplant. The sample's subset: CFSE-low proliferating T cells sorted from approximately 6-day pre-transplant mixed lymphocyte reaction (GvH or HvG direction). The chain has TRBV27 and TRBJ1-4; D not certain. In DNA, the CDR3 is TGTGCCAGCAGTTTTCGACAAGGTAGTGAAAAACTGTTTTTT. Encoded protein: CASSFRQGSEKLFF. Drawing the rest from reference TRBV27 and TRBJ1-4, the complete variable domain is EAQVTQNPRYLITVTGKKLTVTCSQNMNHEYMSWYRQDPGLGLRQIYYSMNVEVTDKGDVPEGYKVSRKEKRNFPLILESPSPNQTSLYFCASSFRQGSEKLFFGSGTQLSVL.